This TCR beta chain was recorded in a study of shared clonotypes between healthy human individuals. There are 15 residues in the CDR3. Trimming removed 7 bases at V and 0 bases at J, with 14 bases between. Germline V gene lookup returns CDR1 WSHSY and CDR2 SAAADI. CD4+ cells were split into CD45RA+ naive and CD45RA-negative memory subsets. Assay: immunoSEQ multiplex PCR; the TCRdb copy retains only in-frame clones and omits some. The table lists 1.6 million or so clones, 98% to 99% of them singletons. Input material: naive CD4+ T cells sorted from blood. Subset of the sample: CD45RA+ positively selected. The source is a young man in good health. J is TRBJ2-3 and V is TRBV10-2; TRBD1 or TRBD2 may be the D gene (5 bases each). The chain's CDR3 is CASKSWGGSTDTQYF. The CDR3 nucleotides read TGCGCCAGCAAATCTTGGGGCGGGAGCACAGATACGCAGTATTTT.